Presented here are 13 T cell receptor beta chains from one specimen sequenced in a study of a mutant IDH1 vaccine in newly diagnosed glioma. These receptors lack a known antigen. Time point noted: week 23, last vaccination. Vaccinated patients received 300 ug of mutant IDH1 20-mer peptide per dose, with topical imiquimod. Using immunoSEQ multiplex PCR, the repertoire was profiled, and TCRdb retains in-frame clones only, with some absent. The sample contains some 80,000 clones, more than 70% of which appear only once. Sample: PBMCs, taken from a glioma patient whose treatment included an IDH1 peptide vaccine. The receptors derive from a woman in her forties or fifties with glioma.

The chain joins TRBV6-1 to TRBJ1-3; tentative D call: TRBD1 (5 bases). The germline V gene encodes CDR1 MNHNS and CDR2 SASEGT. There are 15 residues in the CDR3. The V end was cut by 2 bases, the J end by 3 bases, with 11 bases between. For the CDR3, the DNA is TGTGCCAGCAGTGAAATCGGGCAGGGTGGAAACACCATATATTTT. The encoded protein is CASSEIGQGGNTIYF.

This sequence joins TRBV7-9 and TRBJ2-5; D possibly corresponds to TRBD2 (5 bases). CDR1 and CDR2 from the germline V gene are SEHNR and FQNEAQ (reference sequence). V was clipped by 5 bases and J by 5 bases, with 21 bases between them. The CDR3 loop spans 16 amino acids. CDR3 in amino acids: CASSPAGREARETQYF. CDR3 DNA: TGTGCCAGCAGCCCAGCAGGTCGGGAAGCCCGGGAGACCCAGTACTTC.

DNA of the CDR3: TGTGCCAGCAGTGTCGCGGAGGGAATTCAGTACTTC. Translating it yields CASSVAEGIQYF. The rearrangement joins TRBV2 to TRBJ2-4; maybe TRBD2 (6 bases). The CDR3 is made up of 12 amino acids. Germline values: CDR1 SNHLY, CDR2 FYNNEI. Trimming took 4 bases from V and 10 from J, leaving 11 bases between them.

The sample holds a few counts of this clone. J is TRBJ1-2 and V is TRBV30; D ambiguous. The CDR3 contains 12 residues. The V end was cut by 0 bases, the J end by 5 bases, with 7 bases between. The germline gives CDR1 GTSNPN, CDR2 SVGIG (reference sequence). CDR3 in DNA: TGTGCCTGGAGTGTGTCGGCGTATGGCTACACCTTC. This gives the protein CAWSVSAYGYTF.

This clone showed up just a few times. The chain uses TRBV2 and TRBJ1-5; 8 bases match TRBD1. The CDR3 extends over 14 amino acids. CDR1 is SNHLY and CDR2 is FYNNEI in the germline V gene. Trimming at V came to 2 bases and at J to 7 bases, leaving 4 bases not matched to a gene. In nucleotides, the CDR3 is TGTGCCAGCAGTGAACGGACAGGGAACCAGCCCCAGCATTTT. Encoded protein: CASSERTGNQPQHF.

The chain is built from TRBV23-1 and TRBJ1-5; TRBD1 aligns across 8 bases. TRBV23-1 is known as an ORF, though its function is uncertain. Losses at the gene ends were 10 bases for V and 3 bases for J; bases not matched to a gene: 14. The CDR3 contains 16 residues. Written as DNA, the CDR3 is TGCGCCAAACAAAGGTGGGAGGACAGGGCCAATCAGCCCCAGCATTTT. Its translation is CAKQRWEDRANQPQHF.

CDR3 nucleotides: TGCGCCAGCAGCCCAGGTGGGCTTGGATATGGCTACACCTTC. Its translation is CASSPGGLGYGYTF. The chain joins TRBV5-1 to TRBJ1-2; no reliable D call. Per germline, CDR1 SGHRS and CDR2 YFSETQ. CDR3 length equals 14 residues. With 4 bases removed from V and 5 bases from J, the gap between germline ends came to 15 bases.

The chain uses TRBV6-6 and TRBJ2-7, with a weak D call TRBD2 (7 bases). Trimming removed 5 bases at V and 6 bases at J, with 14 bases between. Germline CDR1 is MNHNY and CDR2 is SVGAGI (reference sequence). The CDR3 length is 13 residues. CDR3 DNA: TGTGCCAGCAGTCCTACACGGGGGGCCGAGCAGTACTTC. Translation gives CASSPTRGAEQYF.

V and J are TRBV7-2 and TRBJ2-2; 8 bases fit TRBD1. V trimming: 6 bases; J trimming: 4 bases; junction bases outside the gene matches: 4. Germline V CDR1 and CDR2: SGHTA, FQGNSA. This CDR3 spans 14 amino acids. The CDR3 region has the DNA TGTGCCAGCAGTCGACAGGGGATCACCGGGGAGCTGTTTTTT. It codes for CASSRQGITGELFF.

This rearrangement joins TRBV5-4 to TRBJ1-2; 8 bases line up with TRBD1. CDR1 SGHNT and CDR2 YYREEE come from the germline V gene (reference sequence). With V trimmed by 5 bases and J by 4 bases, 13 bases remained unmatched. The CDR3 loop spans 16 amino acids. The CDR3 DNA follows: TGTGCCAGCAGTCAATTCCGGACAGGGTTACTCTATGGCTACACCTTC. Translation gives CASSQFRTGLLYGYTF.

This clone showed up just a few times. This sequence joins TRBV7-9 and TRBJ1-5, with D hard to call. The CDR3 totals 12 residues. CDR1 is SEHNR and CDR2 is FQNEAQ in the germline V gene (reference sequence). V gave up 5 bases and J gave up 5 bases, with 7 bases separating them. The CDR3 loop is CASSLPDQPQHF. Here the CDR3 DNA reads TGTGCCAGCAGCCTCCCTGATCAGCCCCAGCATTTT.

The chain couples TRBV7-9 to TRBJ1-1; D might be TRBD1 (6 bases). The CDR3 runs to 12 residues. Trimming cost V 5 bases and J 8 bases, with 12 bases left between them. Germline CDR1 reads SEHNR; CDR2 reads FQNEAQ (reference sequence). This chain's CDR3 is CASSAGQSEAFF. CDR3 DNA: TGTGCCAGCAGCGCCGGACAGTCCGAAGCTTTCTTT.

The chain carries TRBV2 and TRBJ1-2; no clear D gene. CDR3 size: 13 residues. V lost 7 bases, J lost 5 bases, and 14 bases lay in between. The germline V gene encodes CDR1 SNHLY and CDR2 FYNNEI. The CDR3 spells CASTEVGWYGYTF. In nucleotides, the CDR3 is TGTGCCAGCACCGAGGTTGGATGGTATGGCTACACCTTC.